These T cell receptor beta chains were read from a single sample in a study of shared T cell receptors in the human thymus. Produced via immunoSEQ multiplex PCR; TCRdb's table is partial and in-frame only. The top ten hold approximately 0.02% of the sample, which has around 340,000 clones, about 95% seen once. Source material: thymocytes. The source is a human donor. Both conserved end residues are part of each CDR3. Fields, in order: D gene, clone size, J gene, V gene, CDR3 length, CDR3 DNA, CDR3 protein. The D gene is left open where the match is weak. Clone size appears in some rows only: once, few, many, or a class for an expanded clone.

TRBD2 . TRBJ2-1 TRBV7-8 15 TGTGCCAGCAGCTCTGCCGGGACTAGCGACAATGAGCAGTTCTTC CASSSAGTSDNEQFF
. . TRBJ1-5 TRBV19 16 TGTGCCAGTAGTATTTACAGGGACGAAGGCAATCAGCCCCAGCATTTT CASSIYRDEGNQPQHF
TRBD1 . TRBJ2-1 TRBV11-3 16 TGTGCCAGCAGCTCCCTTAGACAGGGTTTACACAATGAGCAGTTCTTC CASSSLRQGLHNEQFF
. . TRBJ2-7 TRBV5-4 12 TGTGCCAGCAGCAGCCAAGGATCCGAGCAGTACTTC CASSSQGSEQYF
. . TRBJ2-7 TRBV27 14 TGTGCCAGCAGTCCCGATAAGGGTTCCTACGAGCAGTACTTC CASSPDKGSYEQYF
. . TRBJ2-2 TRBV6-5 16 TGTGCCAGCAGTTACTCAGGGCGGGAGAACACCGGGGAGCTGTTTTTT CASSYSGRENTGELFF
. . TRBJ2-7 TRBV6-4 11 TGTGCCAGCAGTAGGGGTTACGAGCAGTACTTC CASSRGYEQYF
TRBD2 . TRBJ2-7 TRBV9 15 TGTGCCAGCAGCGGCGAGGGGACTAGCGCCTACGAGCAGTACTTC CASSGEGTSAYEQYF
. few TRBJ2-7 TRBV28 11 TGTGCCAGCAGTTTATGGGCGGTGCAGTACTTC CASSLWAVQYF
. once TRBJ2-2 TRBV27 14 TGTGCCAGCAAACCCGTACTAGCAACCGGGGAGCTGTTTTTT CASKPVLATGELFF
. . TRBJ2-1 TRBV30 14 TGTGCCTCGGAGACAGACCCTTACTACAATGAGCAGTTCTTC CASETDPYYNEQFF
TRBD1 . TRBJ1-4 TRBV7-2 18 TGTGCCAGCAGCTTAGAAGGGGGACAGGCGGCAAGTGGGGAAAAACTGTTTTTT CASSLEGGQAASGEKLFF
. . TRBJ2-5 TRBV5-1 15 TGCGCCAGCACTGGCAGGGATACTGGAGAAGAGACCCAGTACTTC CASTGRDTGEETQYF
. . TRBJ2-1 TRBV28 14 TGTGCCAGCAGCCTAGGATCATCCTACAATGAGCAGTTCTTC CASSLGSSYNEQFF
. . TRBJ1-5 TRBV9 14 TGTGCCAGCAGCGTAGGGACGCCTAATCAGCCCCAGCATTTT CASSVGTPNQPQHF
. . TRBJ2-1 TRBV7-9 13 TGTGCCAGCAGCTTCGGTCTTCAAAATGAGCAGTTCTTC CASSFGLQNEQFF
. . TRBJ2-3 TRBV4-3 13 TGCGCCAGCAGCCAAGACAGCACAGATACGCAGTATTTT CASSQDSTDTQYF
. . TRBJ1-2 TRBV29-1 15 TGCAGCGTTGAATGGGGCTCCGGGACGGCATATGGCTACACCTTC CSVEWGSGTAYGYTF
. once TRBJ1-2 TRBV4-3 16 TGCGCCAGCAGCCAAAATCTGAGACAGGCAATCTATGGCTACACCTTC CASSQNLRQAIYGYTF
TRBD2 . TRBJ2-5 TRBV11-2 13 TGTGCCACTCGGGAGGGATTCGGGGAGACCCAGTACTTC CATREGFGETQYF
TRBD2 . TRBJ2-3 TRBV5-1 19 TGCGCCAGCAGCCCAGGGGCGGGACTAGCGGTACAGGGGGGAGATACGCAGTATTTT CASSPGAGLAVQGGDTQYF
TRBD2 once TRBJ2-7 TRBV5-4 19 TGTGCCAGCAGCCATATAGTGGGGACTAGCGGAAGTTTTTATTACGAGCAGTACTTC CASSHIVGTSGSFYYEQYF
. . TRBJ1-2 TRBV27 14 TGTGCCAGCAGGCGGGGGGGAGCTAACTATGGCTACACCTTC CASRRGGANYGYTF
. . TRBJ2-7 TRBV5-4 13 TGTGCCAGCAGCGGAGGAGGGATCCACGAGCAGTACTTC CASSGGGIHEQYF